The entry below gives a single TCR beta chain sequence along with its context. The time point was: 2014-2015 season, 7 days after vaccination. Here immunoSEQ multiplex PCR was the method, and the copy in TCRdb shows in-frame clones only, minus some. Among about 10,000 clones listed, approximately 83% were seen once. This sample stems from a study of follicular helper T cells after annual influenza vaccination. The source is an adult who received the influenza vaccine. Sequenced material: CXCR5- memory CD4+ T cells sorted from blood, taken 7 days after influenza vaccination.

CDR3 protein: CAISALAGGRTYNEQFF. In DNA form, the CDR3 reads TGTGCCATCAGTGCTCTAGCGGGGGGGCGGACCTACAATGAGCAGTTCTTC. The rearrangement uses TRBV10-3 and TRBJ2-1; 12 bases are shared with TRBD2. Germline CDR1 ENHRY, CDR2 SYGVKD. The CDR3 loop spans 17 amino acids. The V and J ends lost 4 bases and 2 bases, in that order; junction bases with no gene match: 6.